Below are 2 T cell receptor beta chains sequenced from a single sample in a study of PD-1 blockade in classical Hodgkin lymphoma. Each patient relapsed following autologous stem cell transplantation, and prior brentuximab vedotin exposure differed. Profiling relied on immunoSEQ multiplex PCR, and the TCRdb table lists in-frame clones only, not all of them. The data show around 20,000 clones, 68% seen once. Material: peripheral blood mononuclear cells (PBMCs), obtained at baseline. The source is a human donor with classical Hodgkin lymphoma.

The V and J genes are TRBV10-3 and TRBJ1-5, with D possibly matching TRBD1 (5 bases). V was trimmed by 0 bases and J by 4 bases, leaving 10 bases between them. Germline loops: CDR1 ENHRY, CDR2 SYGVKD. CDR3 size: 15 residues. CDR3 residues: CAISESGRANQPQHF. The CDR3 DNA reads as TGTGCCATCAGTGAGTCCGGCAGGGCTAATCAGCCCCAGCATTTT.

This clone has just one count. The CDR3, as DNA: TGTGCCAGCACATTATGGGAACAGAGATCGGACAGTAACTATGGCTACACCTTC. It translates to CASTLWEQRSDSNYGYTF. The chain has TRBV28 and TRBJ1-2, with D perhaps matching TRBD1 (6 bases). The CDR3 loop spans 18 amino acids. Trimming cost V 7 bases and J 1 base, with 25 bases left between them. Germline CDR1 and CDR2: MDHEN and SYDVKM.